Included here is one T cell receptor (beta chain) sequence, with context. Its antigen is undetermined. V lost 2 bases, J lost 0 bases, and 4 bases stayed unmatched. Germline CDR1 LNHDA, CDR2 SQIVND (reference sequence). The CDR3 has 16 amino acids. The data are from a study of cytomegalovirus exposure and HLA in healthy donors. Use of 60 Vbeta and 13 Jbeta primers characterized the PCR. Sequencing used immunoSEQ multiplex PCR; TCRdb keeps in-frame clones, though not all of them. This table holds a few hundred thousand clones, about four fifths found once. Findings and caveats of the study: TCR association rates varied by HLA locus in a later analysis, with DRB1 highest and HLA-C lowest. CMV serostatus was the sole immune exposure information available. Three chains tied to CMV proved CMV antigen-specific in vitro.

The receptor was derived from a woman aged 45-65 years in good health and CMV-seropositive. Material for sequencing was PBMCs. The chain employs TRBV19 and TRBJ1-5, with 7 nucleotides matching TRBD1. DNA for the CDR3: TGTGCCAGTAGTATATTCGGGACAGATAGCAATCAGCCCCAGCATTTT. Encoded protein: CASSIFGTDSNQPQHF.